These 32 T cell receptor gamma chains were sequenced from one sample in a study of gammadelta T cells in human blood (dated by TCRdb to about 2020). Receptors were amplified or captured by RT-PCR. Sequencing was performed on an Illumina MiSeq. TCRdb recomputed clones from the public reads with CATT; identical DNA rows were then combined. Across this sample there are fewer than 300 gamma-chain clones, with roughly 0.91% seen only once. 35% to 55% of the sample rests with the top ten. Input material: Vgamma9Vdelta2 gamma-delta T cells from infant blood. The source is a human donor.

This clone was seen a few times. A read error likely explains why the TCRdb protein, taken from a much larger clone, differs from this DNA's translation at residue 10; the protein shown is translated from the DNA. The chain uses TRGV9 and TRGJP. The length of the CDR3 is 13 residues. Germline V lookup: CDR1 GITISATS, CDR2 ISYDGTV (reference sequence). The CDR3: CALWELGKKTKVF. CDR3 coding DNA: TGTGCATTGTGGGAGTTGGGCAAAAAAACCAAGGTATTT.

This clone was observed a few times. A far larger clone differs by one base, so this is likely a read error. The sample holds other DNA sequences that translate to the same CDR3. The chain is built from TRGV9 and TRGJP. Germline lookup yields CDR1 GITISATS and CDR2 ISYDGTV (reference sequence). The CDR3 covers 18 residues. Written as DNA, the CDR3 is TGTGCCTTATGGGAGGTGCGGACACAAGAGTTGGGCAAAAAAATCAAGGTATTT. This encodes CALWEVRTQELGKKIKVF.

The sample holds a few counts of this clone. Translating this DNA gives a protein that differs at residue 5 from the TCRdb one, which belongs to a much larger clone; a read error is likely, and the protein shown is this translation. V gene TRGV9 combines with J gene TRGJ1 or TRGJ2. The CDR3 spans 12 residues. Losses at the gene ends were 5 bases for V and 5 bases for J; bases not matched to a gene: 6. CDR1 GITISATS and CDR2 ISYDGTV come from the germline V gene (reference sequence). This CDR3 is CALWGANYKKLF. DNA of the CDR3: TGTGCCTTGTGGGGGGCAAATTATAAGAAACTCTTT.

This clone is deemed large. The chain recombines TRGV9 with TRGJP. The germline CDR1 and CDR2 sequences are GITISATS and ISYDGTV (reference sequence). The V segment lost 0 bases and the J segment 10 bases; nucleotides outside the gene matches: 0. The CDR3 has 14 amino acids. The chain's CDR3 is CALWEVLGKKIKVF. The CDR3 coding sequence is TGTGCCTTGTGGGAGGTGTTGGGCAAAAAAATCAAGGTATTT.

In regard to this clone: Only one base separates this from a far larger clonotype, so it likely reflects a read error. V gene TRGV9 combines with J gene TRGJP. The J gene, not given by TCRdb, was assigned here from a germline match of the nucleotide sequence. The CDR3 is 18 amino acids. CDR1 GITISATS and CDR2 ISYDGTV come from the germline V gene (reference sequence). J lost 4 bases, V lost 0 bases, and 6 bases had no gene match. CDR3 region: CALWEVWTQELGKKIKVF. The CDR3 DNA follows: TGTGCCTTGTGGGAGGTGTGGACACAAGAGTTGGGCAAAAAAATCAAGGTATTT.

A word on this clone: This DNA translates differently at residue 4 from the TCRdb protein, which is that of a much larger clone; a read error is likely, and the protein shown is the DNA's own translation. V gene TRGV9 combines with J gene TRGJ1 or TRGJ2. The J gene was missing in TCRdb and was found by matching the end of the DNA to germline. CDR1 is GITISATS, CDR2 ISYDGTV, per germline (reference sequence). The CDR3 consists of 12 residues. The CDR3 sequence: CALREVHYKKLF. CDR3 bases: TGTGCCTTGAGGGAGGTGCATTATAAGAAACTCTTT.

About this clone: A single base is all that separates this from a far larger clone, so a read error is likely. Other DNA sequences of this sample code for an identical CDR3. The rearrangement links TRGV9 to TRGJP. The length of the CDR3 is 16 residues. Germline CDR1 GITISATS, CDR2 ISYDGTV (reference sequence). CDR3 nucleotides: TGTGCCTTGTGGGAGGCACAAGAGTTGGGTAAAAAAATCAAGGTATTT. Protein sequence: CALWEAQELGKKIKVF.

This clone was picked up a small number of times. This rearrangement joins TRGV5 to TRGJP1. The germline gives CDR1 VINAFY, CDR2 YDVSNSKD. After removal of 0 bases from V and 14 bases from J, the junction contained 12 bases not matched to a gene. The CDR3 has 14 residues. The CDR3 coding sequence is TGTGCCACCTGGGACAGGCGACCGGGGGGATTCAAGATATTT. Residues: CATWDRRPGGFKIF.

This clone was seen only a few times. TCRdb records a much larger clone's protein for this DNA, with a difference at residue 11 that likely arises from a read error; the protein given is the translation of the DNA. The chain is built from TRGV9 and TRGJP. CDR3 length: 17 amino acids. The germline gives CDR1 GITISATS, CDR2 ISYDGTV (reference sequence). The CDR3 spells CALWEVLQELDKKIKVF. CDR3 nucleotides: TGTGCCTTGTGGGAGGTGCTGCAAGAGTTGGACAAAAAAATCAAGGTATTT.

With respect to this clone: TCRdb lists the protein of a much larger clone for this DNA, which differs at residue 3, so this is likely a read error; the protein given here is translated from the DNA itself. The chain recombines TRGV9 with TRGJP. The CDR3 spans 15 residues. Germline CDR1 GITISATS, CDR2 ISYDGTV (reference sequence). The CDR3 region has the DNA TGTGCCATGTGGGAGGAGGAGTTGGGCAAAAAAATCAAGGTATTT. This codes for CAMWEEELGKKIKVF.

This clone ranks as medium-sized (0.01 to 0.1%). A single base separates this from a much larger clone, so it may be a read error. This rearrangement joins TRGV9 to TRGJP. No J segment appears in TCRdb, so it was assigned here by matching the sequence to germline. The CDR3 is 18 residues long. J lost 5 bases, V lost 2 bases, and 9 bases had no gene match. CDR1 GITISATS and CDR2 ISYDGTV come from the germline V gene (reference sequence). In nucleotides, the CDR3 is TGTGCCTTGTGGGAGGAGGGAATCAAAGAGTTGGGCAAAAAAATCAAGGTATTT. Amino acid sequence: CALWEEGIKELGKKIKVF.

This clone is judged large. The chain uses TRGV10 and TRGJP1. TRGV10 is known as an ORF, though its function is uncertain. CDR3 length: 16 residues. The V gene end was trimmed by 8 bases and the J gene end by 0 bases; junction bases not matched to a gene: 10. The CDR3 bases are TGTGCTGCGTGGGATTCGGATCATACCACTGGTTGGTTCAAGATATTT. Protein sequence: CAAWDSDHTTGWFKIF.

Within the sample, this clone is large. Other DNA sequences in this sample translate to the same CDR3. The rearrangement uses TRGV9 and TRGJP. CDR1 is GITISATS and CDR2 is ISYDGTV in the germline V gene (reference sequence). V gave up 5 bases and J gave up 7 bases; unmatched junction bases: 5. The CDR3 length is 15 residues. This chain's CDR3 is CALWGPELGKKIKVF. CDR3 sequence (DNA): TGTGCCTTGTGGGGACCCGAGTTGGGCAAAAAAATCAAGGTATTT.

This clone came up a few times. TCRdb lists the protein of a much larger clone for this DNA, which differs at residue 3, so this is likely a read error; the protein given here is translated from the DNA itself. The chain combines TRGV9 with TRGJP. This CDR3 has 13 amino acids. The germline V gene has CDR1 GITISATS and CDR2 ISYDGTV (reference sequence). As DNA, the CDR3 is TGTGCCATGTGGGAGTTGGGCAAAAAAATCAAGGTATTT. Translation gives CAMWELGKKIKVF.

Details on this clone: The mismatch at residue 12 between this DNA's translation and the TCRdb protein of a much larger clone likely reflects a read error; the protein shown is translated from the DNA. The gene calls are TRGV9 and TRGJP. TCRdb lists no J gene, so it was determined here by aligning the DNA to germline. This CDR3 has 18 amino acids. CDR1 is GITISATS and CDR2 is ISYDGTV in the germline V gene (reference sequence). The CDR3 spells CALWEVRTQELDKKIKVF. The CDR3 DNA follows: TGTGCCTTGTGGGAGGTGCGGACACAAGAGTTGGACAAAAAAATCAAGGTATTT.

This clone is large in the sample. A much larger clone lies one base from this, so it may be a read error. The same CDR3 can be traced to other DNA sequences in this sample. This rearrangement joins TRGV9 to TRGJP. With 1 base clipped from V and 7 bases from J, the junction kept 1 base outside the gene matches. This CDR3 is 15 amino acids long. Germline V gene data show CDR1 as GITISATS and CDR2 as ISYDGTV (reference sequence). The CDR3 reads CALWEVELGKKIKVF. The CDR3 DNA follows: TGTGCCTTGTGGGAGGTCGAGTTGGGCAAAAAAATCAAGGTATTT.

In regard to this clone: A far larger clone is off by one base, so a read error is likely. Other nucleotide sequences from this sample produce the same CDR3. J is TRGJP and V is TRGV9. The CDR3 is made up of 16 amino acids. Germline CDR1 reads GITISATS; CDR2 reads ISYDGTV (reference sequence). The CDR3 reads CALWEAQELGKKIKVF. The CDR3 region has the DNA TGTGCCTTGTGGGAGGCACAAGAGTTGGGCAAAAAAATTAAGGTATTT.

In the case of this clone: The TCRdb record carries a much larger clone's protein, which differs from this DNA's translation at residue 3; a read error is the likely cause, and the protein listed here is the DNA translation. The J gene is TRGJP, the V gene TRGV9. CDR1 is GITISATS, CDR2 ISYDGTV, per germline (reference sequence). The CDR3 consists of 16 residues. The CDR3 sequence is CAMWEVQELGKKIKVF. The DNA for the CDR3 is TGTGCCATGTGGGAGGTGCAAGAGTTGGGCAAAAAAATCAAGGTATTT.

As for this clone: The protein TCRdb lists belongs to a much larger clone and differs from this DNA's translation at residue 13, which points to a read error; the protein shown is made from the DNA. V gene TRGV9 combines with J gene TRGJP. The germline gives CDR1 GITISATS, CDR2 ISYDGTV (reference sequence). There are 16 residues in the CDR3. The CDR3 DNA is TGTGCCTTGTGGGAGGTAAAAGAGTTGGGCAAAAAAAACAAGGTATTT. Encoded protein: CALWEVKELGKKNKVF.

This clone was detected only a few times. TCRdb's protein for this DNA is that of a much larger clone and differs from the translation at residue 9, likely a read error; the protein shown is the DNA translation. The J gene is TRGJP, the V gene TRGV9. Matching the DNA to germline supplied the J gene, which TCRdb does not give. The CDR3 has 16 residues. Germline V lookup: CDR1 GITISATS, CDR2 ISYDGTV (reference sequence). CDR3 loop: CALWEVPEFGKKIKVF. CDR3 DNA: TGTGCCTTGTGGGAGGTGCCTGAGTTCGGCAAAAAAATCAAGGTATTT.

This clone was found a few times. A far larger clone is only one base removed, so a read error is likely. Other DNA sequences in the sample encode the same CDR3. This chain uses TRGV9 with TRGJP. The CDR3 is 15 residues long. Germline CDR1 is GITISATS and CDR2 is ISYDGTV (reference sequence). This CDR3 is CALWGPELGKKIKVF. The CDR3 DNA reads TGTGCCTTATGGGGACCCGAGTTGGGCAAAAAAATCAAGGTATTT.

The V gene went uncalled, while the J gene is TRGJ1 or TRGJ2. This CDR3 contains 17 residues. CDR3 bases: TGCGCAGTTGGAATCATACTAGATAGGGGGCGTTATTATAAGAAACTCTTT. Residues: CAVGIILDRGRYYKKLF.

The sample holds a few counts of this clone. A far larger clone differs by one base, so this is likely a read error. This same CDR3 is encoded by further DNA sequences in the sample. This sequence joins TRGV10 and TRGJP1. Being an ORF, TRGV10 has a function that is uncertain. This CDR3 comprises 14 residues. CDR3: CAAWAYTTGWFKIF. CDR3 in DNA: TGTGCTGCGTGGGCCTATACCACGGGTTGGTTCAAGATATTT.

This clone rates as hyperexpanded. The V and J genes are TRGV9 and TRGJP. Trimming removed 4 bases from V and 3 bases from J; junction bases left unmatched: 6. Germline CDR1 and CDR2: GITISATS and ISYDGTV (reference sequence). This CDR3 contains 17 residues. The CDR3 coding sequence is TGTGCCTTGTGGGACGAAATGCAAGAGTTGGGCAAAAAAATCAAGGTATTT. It yields the protein CALWDEMQELGKKIKVF.

On this clone: TCRdb assigns this DNA the protein of a much larger clone, which departs from its translation at residue 5; this likely reflects a read error, and the protein shown comes from translating the DNA. The genes are TRGV10 and TRGJ1 or TRGJ2. TRGV10 is known as an ORF, though its function is uncertain. Germline trimming cut 8 bases from V and 2 bases from J; bases unmatched to any gene: 1. The CDR3 consists of 11 residues. In nucleotides, the CDR3 is TGTGCTGCGTGGGATTATTATAAGAAACTCTTT. This encodes CAAWDYYKKLF.

Within the sample, this clone is hyperexpanded. The rearrangement links TRGV9 to TRGJP. The CDR3 extends over 13 amino acids. Trimming at V came to 3 bases and at J to 10 bases, leaving 0 bases not matched to a gene. Germline assignment: CDR1 GITISATS and CDR2 ISYDGTV (reference sequence). CDR3 DNA: TGTGCCTTGTGGGAGTTGGGCAAAAAAATCAAGGTATTT. As protein: CALWELGKKIKVF.

This clone was counted a few times. This likely reflects a read error, since a far larger clone is one base away. The V gene reported is TRGV9; the J gene is uncalled. This CDR3 has 13 amino acids. Germline loops: CDR1 GITISATS, CDR2 ISYDGTV (reference sequence). The CDR3 DNA follows: TGTGCCTTGTGGGAGTTGGGCAAAAAAATCAAGGTGTTT. It codes for CALWELGKKIKVF.

By share, this clone counts as large. This specimen includes other DNA sequences encoding the same CDR3. This chain connects TRGV9 to TRGJP. CDR3 length equals 16 residues. V was clipped by 1 base and J by 5 bases; unmatched bases: 2. Germline CDR1 and CDR2: GITISATS and ISYDGTV (reference sequence). CDR3 loop: CALWEVKELGKKIKVF. DNA of the CDR3: TGTGCCTTGTGGGAGGTAAAAGAGTTGGGCAAAAAAATCAAGGTATTT.

Comments on this clone: A single base is all that separates this from a far larger clone, so a read error is likely. Within the sample, other DNA sequences also encode this same CDR3. This chain links TRGV9 with TRGJP. The V gene's germline CDR1 is GITISATS and CDR2 ISYDGTV (reference sequence). The CDR3 is 16 residues long. The DNA for the CDR3 is TGTGCCCTGTGGGAGGTGCAAGAGTTGGGCAAAAAAATCAAGGTATTT. As protein: CALWEVQELGKKIKVF.

This clone was counted only a few times. TCRdb's entry gives the protein of a much larger clone, which mismatches this DNA's translation at residue 7, likely from a read error; the protein reported here is translated from the DNA. The chain carries TRGV9 and TRGJP. This CDR3 spans 16 amino acids. Germline V gene lookup returns CDR1 GITISATS and CDR2 ISYDGTV (reference sequence). J lost 9 bases, V lost 0 bases, and 5 bases had no gene match. The CDR3 DNA is TGTGCCTTGTGGGAGGTGTACGGGTTGGGCAAAAAAATCAAGGTATTT. This gives the protein CALWEVYGLGKKIKVF.

This clone was seen only a few times. The rearrangement links TRGV9 to TRGJP. TCRdb carries no J gene annotation; the J gene was assigned here by matching the DNA with germline. The V segment lost 3 bases and the J segment 16 bases; nucleotides outside the gene matches: 12. CDR1 is GITISATS, CDR2 ISYDGTV, per germline (reference sequence). The CDR3 is 15 residues long. Written as DNA, the CDR3 is TGTGCCTTGTGGGAGACGTTGGGCAAAAAAAAAATCAAGGTATTT. Translated, it gives CALWETLGKKKIKVF.

This clone is large by share. A read error may be the cause here, since a much bigger clone is one base away. The chain is built from TRGV9 and TRGJP. After removal of 4 bases from V and 4 bases from J, the junction contained 4 bases not matched to a gene. The germline V gene encodes CDR1 GITISATS and CDR2 ISYDGTV (reference sequence). This CDR3 spans 16 amino acids. CDR3: CALWDAQELGKKIKVF. The CDR3 nucleotides read TGTGCCTTGTGGGATGCACAAGAGTTGGGCAAAAAAATCAAGGTATTT.